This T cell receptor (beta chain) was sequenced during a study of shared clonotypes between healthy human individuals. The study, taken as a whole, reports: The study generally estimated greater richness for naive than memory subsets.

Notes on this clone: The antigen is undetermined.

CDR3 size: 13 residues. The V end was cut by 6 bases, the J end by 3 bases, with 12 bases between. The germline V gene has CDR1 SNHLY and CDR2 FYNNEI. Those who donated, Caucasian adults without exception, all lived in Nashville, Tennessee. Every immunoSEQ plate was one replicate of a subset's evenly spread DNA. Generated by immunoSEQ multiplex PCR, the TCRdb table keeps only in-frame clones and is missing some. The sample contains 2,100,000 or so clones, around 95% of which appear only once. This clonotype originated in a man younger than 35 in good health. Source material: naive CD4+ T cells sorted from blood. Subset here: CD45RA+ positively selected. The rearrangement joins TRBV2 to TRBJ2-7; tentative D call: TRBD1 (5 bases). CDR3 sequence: CASRETGDYEQYF. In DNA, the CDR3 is TGTGCCAGCAGAGAAACAGGAGACTACGAGCAGTACTTC.